The entry that follows covers one T cell receptor (beta chain) sequence. The antigen remains unidentified. Sequenced material consisted of expressed TCRB transcripts (all of the isolated RNA was reverse transcribed). Here immunoSEQ multiplex PCR was the method, and the copy in TCRdb shows in-frame clones only, minus some. The data show about 190,000 clones, around 7.8% seen once. Trimming removed 3 bases from V and 3 bases from J; junction bases left unmatched: 5. The CDR3 spans 15 residues. Germline lookup yields CDR1 KGHSH and CDR2 LQKENI. The data are from a study of beta chain features in type 1 diabetes. Study summary: The patients were much like the healthy donors in age, gender and cell yields.

General study findings and limits: VDJ junctions from type 1 diabetes patients carried fewer insertions and larger deletions. Across all four CD4+ subsets, people with type 1 diabetes showed modestly shorter TCRB CDR3s.

Sampling consisted of one heparinised blood draw per donor, averaging approximately 100 mL. Source material: central memory CD4+ T cells from blood. The sequence was collected from a woman aged 40 to 50 with type 1 diabetes. This chain uses TRBV18 with TRBJ2-7, with 10 nucleotides matching TRBD1. The CDR3 DNA reads as TGTGCCAGCTCACCGGGACAGGGGTTGGTCTACGAGCAGTACTTC. Translating it yields CASSPGQGLVYEQYF. The complete variable domain, with remaining parts taken from reference TRBV18 and TRBJ2-7, reads NAGVMQNPRHLVRRRGQEARLRCSPMKGHSHVYWYRQLPEEGLKFMVYLQKENIIDESGMPKERFSAEFPKEGPSILRIQQVVRGDSAAYFCASSPGQGLVYEQYFGPGTRLTVT.